This T cell receptor (beta chain) was sequenced during a study of technical replicates of blood from a handful of donors. V lost 1 base, J lost 4 bases, and 10 bases lay in between. Per the germline V gene, CDR1 is SGHAT and CDR2 is FQDESV (reference sequence). The CDR3 runs to 14 residues. Data came from immunoSEQ multiplex PCR; TCRdb stores just in-frame clones and leaves some out. The data hold 50,000 to 80,000 clones, with around 89% observed a single time. The rearrangement uses TRBV11-1 and TRBJ1-2; the D is unclear. The receptor comes from a human donor in good health. Some clones in this sample may be carry-over from other donors' samples. Sequenced sample: PBMCs. CDR3: CASSLDHSSYGYTF. Written as DNA, the CDR3 is TGTGCCAGCAGCTTAGATCACAGCAGCTATGGCTACACCTTC.